Listed below are T cell receptor beta chains from one sample, sequenced in a study of T-cell reconstitution after alpha-beta-depleted transplantation in children. TCRdb ran MiXCR on the PCR reads and lists one entry per CDR3 protein. Altogether hundreds of thousands of distinct CDR3 sequences are present, about 14% being singletons, with the ten largest covering 3.5% to 4.5%. This sample comprised PBMCs, obtained from the stem cell graft. Every receptor here comes from a human donor who donated a stem cell graft to a child with Fanconi anemia. Each CDR3 is given with its conserved first and last residue. The D gene is left open where the match is weak. Clone size is not always given. Where it is, it says once, few, many or a class for expanded clones.

cdr3_aa cdr3_nt v_call d_call j_call clone_size
CASSVRRQDSNQPQHF TGTGCCAGCAGTGTCAGGAGACAGGATAGCAATCAGCCCCAGCATTTT TRBV6-1 - TRBJ1-5 -
CASSPGQGSNEQFF TGTGCCAGCAGTCCAGGACAGGGGTCCAATGAGCAGTTCTTC TRBV12-3/TRBV12-4 TRBD1 TRBJ2-1 few
CASSPGGANNEQFF TGTGCCAGCAGTCCCGGGGGTGCCAACAATGAGCAGTTCTTC TRBV6-1 - TRBJ2-1 few
CSARYFNRGTQEQYF TGCAGTGCTAGGTACTTCAACCGTGGGACACAAGAGCAGTACTTC TRBV20-1 - TRBJ2-7 many
CSVEYWPIGSVNTEAFF TGCAGCGTTGAGTATTGGCCTATCGGCAGCGTGAACACTGAAGCTTTCTTT TRBV29-1 - TRBJ1-1 few
CASSSYRGPITGANVLTF TGTGCCAGCAGCAGTTACAGGGGGCCTATTACTGGGGCCAACGTCCTGACTTTC TRBV7-8 TRBD1 TRBJ2-6 many
CSASVNNEQFF TGCAGTGCTAGTGTGAACAATGAGCAGTTCTTC TRBV20-1 - TRBJ2-1 -
CASSLKLAGGSSTEQFF TGTGCCAGCAGTTTAAAACTAGCGGGGGGGTCCTCTACTGAGCAGTTCTTC TRBV12-3/TRBV12-4 TRBD2 TRBJ2-1 -
CASSKGQQMNTEAFF TGTGCCAGCAGCAAAGGGCAACAGATGAACACTGAAGCTTTCTTT TRBV4-2 - TRBJ1-1 many
CASSSPLTAKTGELFF TGTGCCAGCAGTTCCCCACTAACCGCCAAAACCGGGGAGCTGTTTTTT TRBV28 - TRBJ2-2 few
CASSQGFGTGVREQFF TGTGCCAGCAGCCAAGGGTTCGGGACAGGTGTACGTGAGCAGTTCTTC TRBV14 TRBD1 TRBJ2-1 many
CASSSQGARNYGYTF TGTGCCAGCAGTTCACAGGGGGCGCGGAACTATGGCTACACCTTC TRBV6-2/TRBV6-3 TRBD1 TRBJ1-2 few
CASSPRARSSYNEQFF TGCGCCAGCAGCCCCAGGGCTAGATCGTCATACAATGAGCAGTTCTTC TRBV5-1 - TRBJ2-1 -
CSVTSGALNEQFF TGCAGCGTTACTAGCGGGGCTCTTAATGAGCAGTTCTTC TRBV29-1 TRBD2 TRBJ2-1 many
CASRRNPASPLHF TGTGCCAGCAGGCGTAACCCAGCTTCACCCCTCCACTTT TRBV12-3/TRBV12-4 - TRBJ1-6 few
CASTMDRFSTEAFF TGTGCCAGCACGATGGACAGATTCTCCACTGAAGCTTTCTTT TRBV2 - TRBJ1-1 -
CASRTTGTVYNEQFF TGTGCCAGCAGAACGACCGGGACAGTCTACAATGAGCAGTTCTTC TRBV7-2 TRBD1 TRBJ2-1 few
CASSDSQGRASTQYF TGTGCCAGCAGTGACTCGCAGGGAAGGGCAAGTACGCAGTATTTT TRBV6-4 - TRBJ2-3 many
CASSQDRREQFF TGTGCCAGCAGCCAAGATCGTCGTGAGCAGTTCTTC TRBV3-1 - TRBJ2-1 -
CASRGTGSGNQPQHF TGTGCCAGCAGGGGGACAGGGTCGGGCAATCAGCCCCAGCATTTT TRBV7-2 TRBD1 TRBJ1-5 few
CASRSNTGQGRQDTQYF TGTGCCAGCAGATCCAATACGGGACAGGGGCGCCAGGATACGCAGTATTTT TRBV12-3/TRBV12-4 TRBD1 TRBJ2-3 -
CASSRMGEDTEAFF TGTGCCAGCAGCAGGATGGGGGAGGACACTGAAGCTTTCTTT TRBV11-1 - TRBJ1-1 -
CSATTLLAGPQETQYF TGCAGTGCTACGACCCTACTAGCGGGGCCTCAAGAGACCCAGTACTTC TRBV20-1 TRBD2 TRBJ2-5 few
CASSPSGTGLTEAFF TGTGCCAGCAGTCCCTCCGGGACAGGTCTGACTGAAGCTTTCTTT TRBV12-3/TRBV12-4 TRBD1 TRBJ1-1 few
CSVRGLGEQFF TGCAGCGTTCGGGGATTGGGTGAGCAGTTCTTC TRBV29-1 - TRBJ2-1 -
CALGASGNTIYF TGTGCCTTAGGGGCCTCTGGAAACACCATATATTTT TRBV10-3 - TRBJ1-3 -
CASSLSDRTGDYSNQPQHF TGTGCCAGCAGTTTATCCGATCGGACAGGAGATTATAGCAATCAGCCCCAGCATTTT TRBV28 TRBD1 TRBJ1-5 -
CASSQGGIGNQPQHF TGTGCCAGTTCACAGGGAGGTATTGGCAATCAGCCCCAGCATTTT TRBV19 - TRBJ1-5 few
CSVKSTGELFF TGCAGCGTTAAGTCGACCGGGGAGCTGTTTTTT TRBV29-1 - TRBJ2-2 few